Presented here are 12 T cell receptor beta chains from one specimen sequenced in a study of tumor and adjacent non-tumor tissue in lung cancer. A modified ARM-PCR protocol with three rounds of nested PCR amplified TCRbeta. TCRdb re-called the multiplex PCR reads through MiXCR, storing one row per CDR3 protein. Here the sample spans approximately 110,000 distinct CDR3 sequences, 75% being singletons. RNA was extracted from bulk tissue without any cell sorting. Specimen: lung tumor tissue. These TCRs come from a woman aged 60-70 years with non-small cell lung cancer.

As concerns this clonotype: A clone one base away is much larger, so this may be a read error. The J gene is TRBJ2-3, the V gene TRBV29-1; TRBD2 matches at 7 bases. This CDR3 has 14 residues. CDR1 is SQVTM and CDR2 is ANQGSEA in the germline V gene. V gave up 3 bases and J gave up 5 bases; unmatched junction bases: 8. The CDR3 here is CSVEKGRVRDTQYF. The DNA of the CDR3 is TGCAGCGTTGAGAAGGGGAGGGTGAGAGATACGCAGTATTTT.

Remarks on this clonotype: Being one base from a much bigger clone, this may be a read error. The V gene is TRBV20-1, the J gene TRBJ1-1, with TRBD1 as a possible D gene (5 bases). V was clipped by 5 bases and J by 1 base, with 17 bases between them. There are 15 residues in the CDR3. CDR1 DFQATT and CDR2 SNEGSKA come from the germline V gene (reference sequence). The CDR3 DNA reads TGCAGTGCTTTCCCCGAGGACGGGGGGAACACTGAAGCTTTCTTT. Its translation: CSAFPEDGGNTEAFF.

In regard to this clonotype: A junction boundary mismatches the germline segment, possibly from a read error. The gene calls are TRBV20-1 and TRBJ1-6, with a tentative D call TRBD1 (6 bases). CDR3 length: 15 residues. CDR1 and CDR2 from the germline V gene are DFQATT and SNEGSKA (reference sequence). CDR3 in amino acids: CGANVDSIYNSPFHF. The CDR3 bases are TGCGGTGCTAACGTGGACAGTATCTATAATTCACCCTTCCACTTT.

The CDR3 loop is CASGGDVGQPQHF. CDR3 nucleotide sequence: TGCGCCAGCGGAGGGGACGTCGGTCAGCCCCAGCATTTT. The gene calls are TRBV10-2 and TRBJ1-5, with a possible D match to TRBD1 (5 bases). The length of the CDR3 is 13 residues. The germline V and J ends were trimmed by 8 bases and 6 bases, with 14 bases remaining between them. CDR1 is WSHSY and CDR2 is SAAADI in the germline V gene.

A note on this clonotype: The conserved final phenylalanine or tryptophan is absent from the CDR3, which likely points to a read error. Because the CDR3's place on the DNA is in doubt, the DNA is left out and the CDR3 is given as listed by TCRdb. The V gene is TRBV14, the J gene TRBJ2-6. Germline CDR1 is SGHDN and CDR2 is FVKESK. The length of the CDR3 is 15 amino acids, counting both ends. The CDR3 sequence is CASNKLSSGAIVLSI.

In regard to this clonotype: At one end the junction does not follow the germline gene, possibly because of a read error. This chain links TRBV11-3 with TRBJ2-7, with D perhaps matching TRBD2 (5 bases). Germline-derived CDR1 and CDR2 are SGHNT and YENEEA. This CDR3 region has 14 residues. DNA of the CDR3: TGTGCCAGCAGGTTAAATACGGGAACCTACGAGCAATACTTT. Translated: CASRLNTGTYEQYF.

This clonotype was seen only once. The germline gene is not matched at one end of the junction; a read error may be the cause. The J gene is TRBJ1-5, the V gene TRBV20-1; 8 bases agree with TRBD1. The CDR3 contains 16 residues. Germline V gene lookup returns CDR1 DFQATT and CDR2 SNEGSKA (reference sequence). The CDR3 loop reads CSVGGTGRSSNKPQHF. The CDR3 nucleotides read TGCAGTGTGGGTGGGACAGGCCGGTCGAGCAATAAGCCCCAGCATTTT.

The chain has TRBV6-2 or TRBV6-3 and TRBJ2-1; D unresolved. This CDR3 is built from 21 residues. Per germline, CDR1 MNHEY and CDR2 SVGEGT. V shed 0 bases and J shed 3 bases, with 27 bases lying between them. CDR3 sequence: CASSYSNSFFHGADFYNEQFF. The CDR3 DNA is TGTGCCAGCAGTTACTCGAATTCGTTTTTCCACGGTGCAGACTTCTACAATGAGCAGTTCTTC.

Comment on this clonotype: Because the CDR3 is missing its conserved closing phenylalanine or tryptophan, this is likely a read error. V is TRBV6-2 or TRBV6-3 and J is TRBJ2-1, with 7 bases fitting TRBD1. Germline trimming cut 6 bases from V and 5 bases from J; bases unmatched to any gene: 10. Germline CDR1 and CDR2: MNHEY and SVGEGT. This CDR3 is built from 15 residues. The CDR3: CASSKWDSSHNEQFL. CDR3 in DNA: TGTGCCAGCAGCAAATGGGACAGTTCCCACAATGAGCAGTTCTTG.

As for this clonotype: Relative to the germline gene, one junction end is altered; a read error may explain this. V is TRBV6-5 and J is TRBJ1-4; D might be TRBD1 (6 bases). The CDR3 sequence is 16 residues long. Looked up from germline, CDR1 is MNHEY and CDR2 is SVGAGI. DNA of the CDR3: TGTGCCAGCAGTAAACAGGGTATTGTAACTAATGAAAAACTGTTGTTT. It encodes CASSKQGIVTNEKLLF.

In regard to this clonotype: The conserved phenylalanine or tryptophan is not found at the CDR3 terminus, so this likely reflects a read error. This chain uses TRBV29-1 with TRBJ1-1; possible D gene TRBD1, 5 bases. The V gene lost 5 bases and the J gene lost 7 bases, with 20 bases spanning the gap. The CDR3 has 14 amino acids. Germline CDR1 is SQVTM and CDR2 is ANQGSEA. CDR3 sequence (DNA): TGCAGCGTTCGTTCCGATGGGACTGGGTTTGAAGCTTTCTCT. Amino acid sequence: CSVRSDGTGFEAFS.

As to this clonotype: An end of the junction differs from the germline gene, which may be a read error. The V call is TRBV14, the J call TRBJ2-7; maybe TRBD2 (5 bases). Per germline, CDR1 SGHDN and CDR2 FVKESK. The CDR3 sequence is 17 residues long. The CDR3 protein is CVSSQGLLYSGIYEQYF. DNA of the CDR3: TGTGTCAGCAGCCAAGGGCTATTATACTCCGGGATATACGAGCAGTACTTC.